This T cell receptor (beta chain) was identified in a study of T cells in Graves' hyperthyroidism and ophthalmopathy. Findings and caveats of the study: The model foresaw ophthalmopathy a median roughly 6.3 months prior to onset. Patients with ophthalmopathy were separated from those with stable hyperthyroidism by a 13 V-J model.

This clonotype was seen ten or more times. Its matching antigen is unknown. Germline V gene sequence: CDR1 LNHNV, CDR2 YYDKDF (reference sequence). V lost 0 bases to trimming and J lost 0 bases, with 9 bases between them. This CDR3 contains 15 residues. Extraction of PBMCs used 8.5 to 10 ml of fresh peripheral blood. Template material for amplifying TCR beta CDR3 regions consisted of RNA transcripts. TCR CDR3 underwent first-round RT-PCR with the HTBI primer set. TCRdb used MiXCR to reprocess the multiplex PCR reads, holding one entry per CDR3 protein. Counted here are about 250,000 distinct CDR3 sequences, roughly a quarter occurring once; the ten biggest clones make up approximately 35%.

The clonotype originates from a woman aged 35 to 49 with Graves' ophthalmopathy. The J gene is TRBJ2-7, the V gene TRBV15; D unresolved. The sample was blood. The CDR3 spells CATSRDQRNSYEQYF. CDR3 sequence (DNA): TGTGCCACCAGCAGAGATCAACGGAACTCCTACGAGCAGTACTTC.